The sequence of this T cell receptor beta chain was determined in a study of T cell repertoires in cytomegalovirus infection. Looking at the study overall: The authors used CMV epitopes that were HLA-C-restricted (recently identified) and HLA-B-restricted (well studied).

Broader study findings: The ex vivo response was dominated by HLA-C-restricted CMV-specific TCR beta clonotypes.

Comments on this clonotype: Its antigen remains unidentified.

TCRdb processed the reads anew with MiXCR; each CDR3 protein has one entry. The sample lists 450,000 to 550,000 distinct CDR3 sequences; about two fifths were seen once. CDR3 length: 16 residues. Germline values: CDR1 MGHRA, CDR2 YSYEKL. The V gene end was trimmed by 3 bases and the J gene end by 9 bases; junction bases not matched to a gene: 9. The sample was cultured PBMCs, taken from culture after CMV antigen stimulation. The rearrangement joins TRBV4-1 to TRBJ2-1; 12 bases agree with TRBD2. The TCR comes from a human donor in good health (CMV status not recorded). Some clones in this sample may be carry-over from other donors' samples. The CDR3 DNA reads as TGCGCCAGCAGCCACCCAAGGACTAGCGGGGATGGTGAGCAGTTCTTC. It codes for CASSHPRTSGDGEQFF.